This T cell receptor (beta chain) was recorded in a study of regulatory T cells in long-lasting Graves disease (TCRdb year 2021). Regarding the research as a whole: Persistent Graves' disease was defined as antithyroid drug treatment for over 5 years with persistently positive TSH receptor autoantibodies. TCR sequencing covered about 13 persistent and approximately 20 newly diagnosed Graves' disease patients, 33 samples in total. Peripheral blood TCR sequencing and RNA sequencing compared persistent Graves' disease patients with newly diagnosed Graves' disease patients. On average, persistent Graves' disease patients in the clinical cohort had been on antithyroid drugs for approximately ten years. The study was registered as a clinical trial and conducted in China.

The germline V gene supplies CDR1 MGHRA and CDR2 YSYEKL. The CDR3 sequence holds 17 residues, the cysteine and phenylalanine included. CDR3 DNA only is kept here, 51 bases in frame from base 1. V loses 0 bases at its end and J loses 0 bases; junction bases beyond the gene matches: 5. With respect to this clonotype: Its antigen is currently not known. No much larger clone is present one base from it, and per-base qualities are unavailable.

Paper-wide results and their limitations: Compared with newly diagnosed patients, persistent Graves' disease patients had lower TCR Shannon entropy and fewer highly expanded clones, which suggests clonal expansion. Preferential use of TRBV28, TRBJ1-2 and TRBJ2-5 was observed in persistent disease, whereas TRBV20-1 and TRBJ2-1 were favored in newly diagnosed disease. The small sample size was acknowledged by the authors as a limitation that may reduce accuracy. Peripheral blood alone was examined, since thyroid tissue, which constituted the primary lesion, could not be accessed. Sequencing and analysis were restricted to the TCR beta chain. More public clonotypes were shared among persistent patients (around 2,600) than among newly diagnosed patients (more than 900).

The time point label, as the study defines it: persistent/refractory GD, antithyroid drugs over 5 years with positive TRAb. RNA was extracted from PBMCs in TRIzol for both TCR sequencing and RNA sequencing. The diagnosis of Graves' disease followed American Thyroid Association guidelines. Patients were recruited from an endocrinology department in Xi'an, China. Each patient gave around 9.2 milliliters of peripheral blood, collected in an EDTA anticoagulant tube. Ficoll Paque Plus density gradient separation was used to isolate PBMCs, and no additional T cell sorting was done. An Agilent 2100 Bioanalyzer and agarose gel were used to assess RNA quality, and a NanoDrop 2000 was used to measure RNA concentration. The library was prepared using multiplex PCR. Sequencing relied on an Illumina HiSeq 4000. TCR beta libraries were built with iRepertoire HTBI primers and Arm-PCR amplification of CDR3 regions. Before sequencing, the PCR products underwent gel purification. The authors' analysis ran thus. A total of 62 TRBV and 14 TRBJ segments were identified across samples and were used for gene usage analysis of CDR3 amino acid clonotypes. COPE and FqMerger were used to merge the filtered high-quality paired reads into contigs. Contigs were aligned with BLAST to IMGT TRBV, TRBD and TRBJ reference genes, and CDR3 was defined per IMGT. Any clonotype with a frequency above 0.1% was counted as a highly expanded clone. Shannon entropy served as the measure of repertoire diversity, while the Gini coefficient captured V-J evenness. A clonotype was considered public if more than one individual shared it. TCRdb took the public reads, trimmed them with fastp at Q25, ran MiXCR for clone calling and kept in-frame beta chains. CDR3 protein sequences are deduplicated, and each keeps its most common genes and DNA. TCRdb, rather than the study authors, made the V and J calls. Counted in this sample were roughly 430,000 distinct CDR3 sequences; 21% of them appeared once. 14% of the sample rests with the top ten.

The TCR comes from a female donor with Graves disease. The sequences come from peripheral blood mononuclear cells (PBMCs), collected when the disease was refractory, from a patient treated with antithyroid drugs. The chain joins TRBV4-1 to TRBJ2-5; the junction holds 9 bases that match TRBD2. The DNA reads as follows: TGCGCCAGCAGCCAAGAAAGGGCGGGAGGGGACCAAGAGACCCAGTACTTC. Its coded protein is CASSQERAGGDQETQYF.